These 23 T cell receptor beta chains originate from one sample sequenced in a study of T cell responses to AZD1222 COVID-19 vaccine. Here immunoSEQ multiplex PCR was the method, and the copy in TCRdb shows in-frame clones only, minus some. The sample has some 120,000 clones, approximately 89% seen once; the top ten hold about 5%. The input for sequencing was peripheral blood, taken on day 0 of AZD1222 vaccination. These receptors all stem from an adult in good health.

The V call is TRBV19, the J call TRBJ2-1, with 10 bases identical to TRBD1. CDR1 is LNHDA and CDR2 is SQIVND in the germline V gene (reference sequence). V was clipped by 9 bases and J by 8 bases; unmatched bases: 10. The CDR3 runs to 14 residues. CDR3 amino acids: CASIRTGGLDEQFF. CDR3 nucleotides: TGTGCCAGCATCAGGACAGGGGGGCTGGATGAGCAGTTCTTC.

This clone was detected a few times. The CDR3 DNA reads TGCGCCAGCAGTGATGGGGGGAACACTGAAGCTTTCTTT. Protein product: CASSDGGNTEAFF. The chain has TRBV10-2 and TRBJ1-1; possibly TRBD1 for D (5 bases). This CDR3 has 13 amino acids. Germline-derived CDR1 and CDR2 are WSHSY and SAAADI. The ends were cut back, 3 bases at V and 1 base at J, with 6 bases in the middle.

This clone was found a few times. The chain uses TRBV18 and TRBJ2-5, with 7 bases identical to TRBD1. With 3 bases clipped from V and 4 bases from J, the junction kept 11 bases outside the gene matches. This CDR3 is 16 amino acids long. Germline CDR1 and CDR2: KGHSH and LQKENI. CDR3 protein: CASSPTAATGLETQYF. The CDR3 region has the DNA TGTGCCAGCTCACCCACTGCTGCGACAGGGTTAGAGACCCAGTACTTC.

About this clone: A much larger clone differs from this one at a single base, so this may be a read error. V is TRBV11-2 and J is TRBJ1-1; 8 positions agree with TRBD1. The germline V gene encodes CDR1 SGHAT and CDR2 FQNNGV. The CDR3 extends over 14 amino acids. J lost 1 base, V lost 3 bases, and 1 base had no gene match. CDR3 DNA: TGTGCCAGCAGCTTTGGACAGGGGAACACTGAAGCTTTCTTT. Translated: CASSFGQGNTEAFF.

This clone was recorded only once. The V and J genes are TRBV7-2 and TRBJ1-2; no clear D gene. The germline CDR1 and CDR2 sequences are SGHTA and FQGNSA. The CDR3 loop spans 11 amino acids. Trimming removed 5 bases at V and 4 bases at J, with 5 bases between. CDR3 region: CASSPSYGYTF. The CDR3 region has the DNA TGTGCCAGCAGCCCCTCCTATGGCTACACCTTC.

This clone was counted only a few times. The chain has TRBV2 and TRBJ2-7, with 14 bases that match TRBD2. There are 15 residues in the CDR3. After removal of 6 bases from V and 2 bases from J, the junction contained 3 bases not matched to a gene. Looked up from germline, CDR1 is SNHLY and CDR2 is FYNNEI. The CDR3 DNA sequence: TGTGCCAGCAGGGGACTAGCGGGGGCAGCCTACGAGCAGTACTTC. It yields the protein CASRGLAGAAYEQYF.

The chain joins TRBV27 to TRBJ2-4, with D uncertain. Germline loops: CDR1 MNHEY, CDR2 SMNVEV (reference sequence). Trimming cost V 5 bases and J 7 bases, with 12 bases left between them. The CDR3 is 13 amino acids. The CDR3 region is CASSPSVMNIQYF. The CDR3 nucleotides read TGTGCCAGCAGTCCCTCAGTGATGAACATTCAGTACTTC.

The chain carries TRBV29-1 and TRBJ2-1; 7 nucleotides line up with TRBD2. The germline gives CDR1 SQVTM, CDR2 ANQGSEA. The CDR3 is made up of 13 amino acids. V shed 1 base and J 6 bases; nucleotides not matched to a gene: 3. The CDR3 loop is CSVEGPGGNEQFF. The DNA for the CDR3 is TGCAGCGTTGAAGGCCCGGGGGGCAATGAGCAGTTCTTC.

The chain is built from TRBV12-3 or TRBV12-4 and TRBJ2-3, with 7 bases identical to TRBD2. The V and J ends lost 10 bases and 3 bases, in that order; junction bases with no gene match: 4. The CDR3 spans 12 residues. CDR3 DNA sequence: TGTGCCACAAGCGGGGTTACAGATACGCAGTATTTT. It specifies CATSGVTDTQYF.

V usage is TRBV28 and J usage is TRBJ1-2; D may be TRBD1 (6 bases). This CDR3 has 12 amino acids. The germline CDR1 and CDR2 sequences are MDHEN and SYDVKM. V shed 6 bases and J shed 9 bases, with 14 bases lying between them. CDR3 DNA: TGTGCCAGCAGCGAACCCGGACAGCGCTACACCTTC. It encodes CASSEPGQRYTF.

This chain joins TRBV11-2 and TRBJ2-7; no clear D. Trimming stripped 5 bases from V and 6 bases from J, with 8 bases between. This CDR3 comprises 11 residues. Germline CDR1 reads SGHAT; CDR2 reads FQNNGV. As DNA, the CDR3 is TGTGCCAGCAGCCCAGCAGCCGAGCAGTACTTC. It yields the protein CASSPAAEQYF.

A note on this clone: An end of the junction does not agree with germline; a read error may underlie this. This CDR3 reads CASNYRDRKIF. In DNA form, the CDR3 reads TGTGCCAGCAATTACCGGGACAGGAAGATCTTC. The chain joins TRBV12-3 or TRBV12-4 to TRBJ1-2, with 8 bases lining up with TRBD1. This CDR3 comprises 11 residues.

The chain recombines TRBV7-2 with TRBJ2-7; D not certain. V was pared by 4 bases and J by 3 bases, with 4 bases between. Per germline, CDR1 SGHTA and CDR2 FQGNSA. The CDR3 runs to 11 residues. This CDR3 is CASSSVYEQYF. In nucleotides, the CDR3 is TGTGCCAGCAGCTCCGTCTACGAGCAGTACTTC.

The CDR3 reads CASSPSFPGGGYTF. Written as DNA, the CDR3 is TGTGCCAGCTCACCAAGTTTTCCAGGCGGCGGCTACACCTTC. The rearrangement joins TRBV18 to TRBJ1-2; the D is unclear. Per the germline V gene, CDR1 is KGHSH and CDR2 is LQKENI. The CDR3 is 14 amino acids. The ends were cut back, 2 bases at V and 8 bases at J, with 15 bases in the middle.

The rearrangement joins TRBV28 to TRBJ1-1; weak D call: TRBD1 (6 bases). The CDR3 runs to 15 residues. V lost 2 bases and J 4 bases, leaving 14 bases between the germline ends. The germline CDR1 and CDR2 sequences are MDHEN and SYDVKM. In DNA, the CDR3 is TGTGCCAGCAGTTTAGGGCGAGGGGGAGGCACTGAAGCTTTCTTT. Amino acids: CASSLGRGGGTEAFF.

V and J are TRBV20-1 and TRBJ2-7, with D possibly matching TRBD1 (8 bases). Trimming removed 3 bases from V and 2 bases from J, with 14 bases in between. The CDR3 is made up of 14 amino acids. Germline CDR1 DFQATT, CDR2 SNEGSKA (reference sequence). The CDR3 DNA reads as TGCAGTGCTAGTTGGACAGGGACTACCTACGAGCAGTACTTC. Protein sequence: CSASWTGTTYEQYF.

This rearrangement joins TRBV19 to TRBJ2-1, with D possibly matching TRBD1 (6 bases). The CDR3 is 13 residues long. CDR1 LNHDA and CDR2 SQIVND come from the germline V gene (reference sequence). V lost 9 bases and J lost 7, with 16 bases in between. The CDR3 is CASTSWDKNEQFF. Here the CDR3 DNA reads TGTGCCAGCACCTCATGGGACAAGAATGAGCAGTTCTTC.

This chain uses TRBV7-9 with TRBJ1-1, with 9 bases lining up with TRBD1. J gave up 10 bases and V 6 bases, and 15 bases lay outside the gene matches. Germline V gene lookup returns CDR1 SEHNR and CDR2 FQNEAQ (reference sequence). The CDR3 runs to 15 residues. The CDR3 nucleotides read TGTGCCAGCAGTTCCAAAGGGGGACAGGGTAGGGGAGCTTTCTTT. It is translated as CASSSKGGQGRGAFF.

The CDR3 loop reads CASGQGEDQPQHF. DNA of the CDR3: TGTGCCAGTGGACAGGGGGAGGATCAGCCCCAGCATTTT. The chain is built from TRBV2 and TRBJ1-5, with TRBD1 identical over 10 bases. The CDR3 runs 13 residues. With 9 bases clipped from V and 5 bases from J, the junction kept 4 bases outside the gene matches. Germline assignment: CDR1 SNHLY and CDR2 FYNNEI.

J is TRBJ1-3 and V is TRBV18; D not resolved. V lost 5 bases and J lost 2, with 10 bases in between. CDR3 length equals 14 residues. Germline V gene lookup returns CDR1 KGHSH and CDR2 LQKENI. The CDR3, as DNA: TGTGCCAGCTCAAACCTAGAAACTGGAAACACCATATATTTT. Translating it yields CASSNLETGNTIYF.

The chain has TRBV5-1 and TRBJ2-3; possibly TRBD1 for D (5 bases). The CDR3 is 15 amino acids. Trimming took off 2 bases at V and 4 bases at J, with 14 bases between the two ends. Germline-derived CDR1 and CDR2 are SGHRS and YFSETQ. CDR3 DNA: TGCGCCAGCAGCTTATCAGGGTTGGGCGCAGATACGCAGTATTTT. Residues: CASSLSGLGADTQYF. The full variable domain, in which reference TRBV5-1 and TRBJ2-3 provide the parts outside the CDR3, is KAGVTQTPRYLIKTRGQQVTLSCSPISGHRSVSWYQQTPGQGLQFLFEYFSETQRNKGNFPGRFSGRQFSNSRSEMNVSTLELGDSALYLCASSLSGLGADTQYFGPGTRLTVL.

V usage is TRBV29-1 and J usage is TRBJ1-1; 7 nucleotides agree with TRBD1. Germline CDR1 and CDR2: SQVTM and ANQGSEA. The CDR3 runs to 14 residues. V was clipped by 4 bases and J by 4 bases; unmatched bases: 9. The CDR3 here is CSVATGQGVTEAFF. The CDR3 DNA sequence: TGCAGCGTTGCCACTGGGCAGGGGGTCACTGAAGCTTTCTTT.

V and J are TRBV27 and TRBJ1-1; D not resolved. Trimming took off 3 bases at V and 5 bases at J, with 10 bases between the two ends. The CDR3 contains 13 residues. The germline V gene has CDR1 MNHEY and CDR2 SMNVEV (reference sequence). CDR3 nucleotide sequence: TGTGCCAGCAGTTTGCAATGGGAGACTGAAGCTTTCTTT. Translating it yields CASSLQWETEAFF.